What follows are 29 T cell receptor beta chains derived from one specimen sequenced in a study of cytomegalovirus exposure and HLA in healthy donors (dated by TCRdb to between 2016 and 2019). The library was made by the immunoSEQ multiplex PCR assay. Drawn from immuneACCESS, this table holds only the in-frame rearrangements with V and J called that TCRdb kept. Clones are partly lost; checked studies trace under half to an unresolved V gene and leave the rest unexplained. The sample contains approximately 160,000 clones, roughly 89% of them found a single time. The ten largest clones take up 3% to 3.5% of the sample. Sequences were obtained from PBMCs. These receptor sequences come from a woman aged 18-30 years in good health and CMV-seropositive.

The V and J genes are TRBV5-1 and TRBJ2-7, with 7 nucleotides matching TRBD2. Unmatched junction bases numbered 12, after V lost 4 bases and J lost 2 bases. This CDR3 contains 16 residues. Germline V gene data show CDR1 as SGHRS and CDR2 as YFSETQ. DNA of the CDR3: TGCGCCAGCAGCCGAGGGAACGGGGGGTCAACCTACGAGCAGTACTTC. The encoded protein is CASSRGNGGSTYEQYF. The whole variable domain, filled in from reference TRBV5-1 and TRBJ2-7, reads KAGVTQTPRYLIKTRGQQVTLSCSPISGHRSVSWYQQTPGQGLQFLFEYFSETQRNKGNFPGRFSGRQFSNSRSEMNVSTLELGDSALYLCASSRGNGGSTYEQYFGPGTRLTVT.

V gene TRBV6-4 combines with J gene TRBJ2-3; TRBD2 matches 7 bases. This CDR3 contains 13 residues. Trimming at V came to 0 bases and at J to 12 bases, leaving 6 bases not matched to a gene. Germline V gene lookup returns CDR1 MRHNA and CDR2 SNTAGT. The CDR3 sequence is CASSDSDGRPQYF. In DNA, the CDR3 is TGTGCCAGCAGTGACTCCGACGGGAGGCCCCAGTATTTT.

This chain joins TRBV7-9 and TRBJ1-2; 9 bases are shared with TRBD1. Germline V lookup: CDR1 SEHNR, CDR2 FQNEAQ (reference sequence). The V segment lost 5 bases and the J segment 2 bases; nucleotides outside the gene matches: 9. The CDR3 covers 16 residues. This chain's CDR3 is CASSHYGQGNNYGYTF. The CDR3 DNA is TGTGCCAGCAGCCATTATGGACAGGGGAACAACTATGGCTACACCTTC.

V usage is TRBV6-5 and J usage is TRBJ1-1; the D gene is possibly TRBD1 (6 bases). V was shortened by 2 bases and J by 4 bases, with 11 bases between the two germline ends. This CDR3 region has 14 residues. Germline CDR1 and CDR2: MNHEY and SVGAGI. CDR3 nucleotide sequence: TGTGCCAGCAGTTACAAAGGGGGGGCCACTGAAGCTTTCTTT. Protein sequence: CASSYKGGATEAFF.

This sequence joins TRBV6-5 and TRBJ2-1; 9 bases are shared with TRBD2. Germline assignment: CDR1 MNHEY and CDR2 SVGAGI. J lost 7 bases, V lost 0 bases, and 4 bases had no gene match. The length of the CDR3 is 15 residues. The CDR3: CASSYSGGGANEQFF. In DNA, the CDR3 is TGTGCCAGCAGTTACTCGGGCGGGGGGGCGAATGAGCAGTTCTTC.

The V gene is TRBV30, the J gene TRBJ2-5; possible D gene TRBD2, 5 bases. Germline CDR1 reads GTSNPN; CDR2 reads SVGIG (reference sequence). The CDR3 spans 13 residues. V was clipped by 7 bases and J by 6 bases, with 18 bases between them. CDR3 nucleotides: TGTGCCTCCTCACCGGGAAGAGAAAAGACCCAGTACTTC. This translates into CASSPGREKTQYF.

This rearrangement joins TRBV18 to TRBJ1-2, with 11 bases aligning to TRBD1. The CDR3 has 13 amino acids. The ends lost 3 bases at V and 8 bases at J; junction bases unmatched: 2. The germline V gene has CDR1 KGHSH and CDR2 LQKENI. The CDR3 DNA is TGTGCCAGCTCACCGGACAGGGGGCTCGGCTACACCTTC. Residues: CASSPDRGLGYTF.

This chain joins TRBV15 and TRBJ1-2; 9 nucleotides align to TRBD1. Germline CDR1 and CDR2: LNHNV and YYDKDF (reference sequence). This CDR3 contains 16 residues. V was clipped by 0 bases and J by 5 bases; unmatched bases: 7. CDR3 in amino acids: CATSRDLGTGSYGYTF. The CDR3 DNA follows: TGTGCCACCAGCAGAGATTTAGGGACAGGGAGTTATGGCTACACCTTC.

The CDR3 sequence is CASEEQGFNTGELFF. The CDR3 nucleotides are TGCGCCAGCGAAGAACAGGGCTTCAACACCGGGGAGCTGTTTTTT. V gene TRBV4-1 combines with J gene TRBJ2-2; tentative D call: TRBD1 (6 bases). This CDR3 is 15 amino acids long. V gave up 8 bases and J gave up 2 bases, with 15 bases separating them. Germline CDR1 and CDR2: MGHRA and YSYEKL.

CDR3 amino acids: CASSLGGVAYGYTF. Here the CDR3 DNA reads TGTGCCAGCAGCTTAGGGGGCGTCGCCTATGGCTACACCTTC. The chain recombines TRBV7-2 with TRBJ1-2; a possible D gene is TRBD1 (5 bases). Trimming pared 1 base from V and 4 bases from J, leaving 10 bases between. The CDR3 length is 14 residues. Looked up from germline, CDR1 is SGHTA and CDR2 is FQGNSA.

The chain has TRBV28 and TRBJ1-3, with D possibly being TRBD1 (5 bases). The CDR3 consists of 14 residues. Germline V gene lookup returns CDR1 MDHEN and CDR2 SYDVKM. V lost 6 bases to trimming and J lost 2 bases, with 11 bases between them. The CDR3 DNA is TGTGCCAGCAGGCTCAGGGAGGCTGGAAACACCATATATTTT. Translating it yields CASRLREAGNTIYF.

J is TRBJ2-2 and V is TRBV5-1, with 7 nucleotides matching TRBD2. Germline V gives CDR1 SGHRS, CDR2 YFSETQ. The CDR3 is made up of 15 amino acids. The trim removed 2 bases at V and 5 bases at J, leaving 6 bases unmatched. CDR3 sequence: CASSLGLAETGELFF. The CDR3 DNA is TGCGCCAGCAGCTTAGGGCTAGCGGAAACCGGGGAGCTGTTTTTT.

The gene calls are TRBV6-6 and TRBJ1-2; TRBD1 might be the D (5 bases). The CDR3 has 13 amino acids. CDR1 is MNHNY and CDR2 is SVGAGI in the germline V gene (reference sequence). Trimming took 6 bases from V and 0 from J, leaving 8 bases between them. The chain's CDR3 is CASSRQPNYGYTF. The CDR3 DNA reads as TGTGCCAGCAGCCGACAGCCTAACTATGGCTACACCTTC.

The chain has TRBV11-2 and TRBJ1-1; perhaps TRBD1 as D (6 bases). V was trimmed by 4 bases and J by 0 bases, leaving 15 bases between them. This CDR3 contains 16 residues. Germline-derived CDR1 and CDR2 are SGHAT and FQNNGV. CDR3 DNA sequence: TGTGCCAGCAGCTCCCCTGCCGGGACACTGAACACTGAAGCTTTCTTT. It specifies CASSSPAGTLNTEAFF.

In nucleotides, the CDR3 is TGTGCCACCAGCAGGGAAGGGAGGGACACTGAAGCTTTCTTT. This encodes CATSREGRDTEAFF. The gene calls are TRBV15 and TRBJ1-1, with D unclear. The CDR3 is made up of 14 amino acids. V lost 3 bases and J 3 bases, leaving 11 bases between the germline ends. From germline, CDR1 is LNHNV and CDR2 YYDKDF (reference sequence).

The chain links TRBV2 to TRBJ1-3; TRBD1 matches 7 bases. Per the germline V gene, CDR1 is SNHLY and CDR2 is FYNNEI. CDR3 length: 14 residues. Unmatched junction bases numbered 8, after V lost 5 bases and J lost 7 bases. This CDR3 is CASSSGQVDNTIYF. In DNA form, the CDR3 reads TGTGCCAGCAGTTCCGGACAGGTTGATAACACCATATATTTT.

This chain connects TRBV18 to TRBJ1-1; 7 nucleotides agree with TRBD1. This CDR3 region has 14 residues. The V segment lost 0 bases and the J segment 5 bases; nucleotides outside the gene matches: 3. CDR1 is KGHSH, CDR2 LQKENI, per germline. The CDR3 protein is CASSPPQGMTEAFF. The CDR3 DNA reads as TGTGCCAGCTCACCACCACAGGGGATGACTGAAGCTTTCTTT.

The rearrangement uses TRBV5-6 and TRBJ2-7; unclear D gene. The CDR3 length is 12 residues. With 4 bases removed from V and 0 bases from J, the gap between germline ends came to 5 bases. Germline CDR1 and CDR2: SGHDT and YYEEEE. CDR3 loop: CASSGGSYEQYF. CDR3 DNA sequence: TGTGCCAGCAGCGGCGGCTCCTACGAGCAGTACTTC.

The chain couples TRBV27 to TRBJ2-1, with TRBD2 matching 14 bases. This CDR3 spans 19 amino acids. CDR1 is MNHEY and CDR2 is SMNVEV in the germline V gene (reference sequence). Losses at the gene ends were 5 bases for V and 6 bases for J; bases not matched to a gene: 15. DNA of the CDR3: TGTGCCAGCAGTCCTCGACTAGCGGGAGGGCCCCGTGTCCCCAATGAGCAGTTCTTC. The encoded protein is CASSPRLAGGPRVPNEQFF.

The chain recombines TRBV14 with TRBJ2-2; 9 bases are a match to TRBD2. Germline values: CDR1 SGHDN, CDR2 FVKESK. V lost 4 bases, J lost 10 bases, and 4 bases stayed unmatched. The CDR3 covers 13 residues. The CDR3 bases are TGTGCCAGCAGCCCACGGACTAGCGAGGAGCTGTTTTTT. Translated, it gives CASSPRTSEELFF.

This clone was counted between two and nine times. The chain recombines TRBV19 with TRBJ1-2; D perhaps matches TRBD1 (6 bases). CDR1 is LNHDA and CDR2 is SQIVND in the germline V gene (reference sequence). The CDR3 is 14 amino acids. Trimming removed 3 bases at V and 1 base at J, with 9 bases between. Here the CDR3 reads CASSIGQLNYGYTF. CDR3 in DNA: TGTGCCAGTAGTATCGGACAGCTTAACTATGGCTACACCTTC.

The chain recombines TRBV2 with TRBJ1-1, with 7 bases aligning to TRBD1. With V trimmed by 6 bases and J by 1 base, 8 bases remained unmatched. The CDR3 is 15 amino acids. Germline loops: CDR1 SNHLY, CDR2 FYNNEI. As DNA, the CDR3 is TGTGCCAGCAGGGGACAGACAGTAACGAACACTGAAGCTTTCTTT. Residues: CASRGQTVTNTEAFF.

Here the CDR3 DNA reads TGTGCCAGCAGGCCCGGACAGGGGGATTCCTATGGCTACACCTTC. Its translation is CASRPGQGDSYGYTF. V usage is TRBV7-8 and J usage is TRBJ1-2, with 10 bases fitting TRBD1. V gave up 6 bases and J gave up 4 bases; unmatched junction bases: 8. Germline-derived CDR1 and CDR2 are SGHVS and FQNEAQ. The CDR3 is 15 residues long. The whole variable domain, filled in from reference TRBV7-8 and TRBJ1-2, reads GAGVSQSPRYKVAKRGQDVALRCDPISGHVSLFWYQQALGQGPEFLTYFQNEAQLDKSGLPSDRFFAERPEGSVSTLKIQRTQQEDSAVYLCASRPGQGDSYGYTFGSGTRLTVV.

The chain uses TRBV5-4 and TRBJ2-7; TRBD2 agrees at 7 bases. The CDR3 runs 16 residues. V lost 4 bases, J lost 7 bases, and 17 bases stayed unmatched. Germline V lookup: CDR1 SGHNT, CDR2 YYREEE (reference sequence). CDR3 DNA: TGTGCCAGCAGCCCCGAGCTAGCGGCTCCCCGTTGGGAGCAGTACTTC. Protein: CASSPELAAPRWEQYF.

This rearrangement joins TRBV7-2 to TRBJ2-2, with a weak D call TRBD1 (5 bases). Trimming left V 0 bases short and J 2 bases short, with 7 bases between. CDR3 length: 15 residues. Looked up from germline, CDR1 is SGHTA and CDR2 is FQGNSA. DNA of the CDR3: TGTGCCAGCAGCTTAGCGGGGCTCAACACCGGGGAGCTGTTTTTT. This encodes CASSLAGLNTGELFF.

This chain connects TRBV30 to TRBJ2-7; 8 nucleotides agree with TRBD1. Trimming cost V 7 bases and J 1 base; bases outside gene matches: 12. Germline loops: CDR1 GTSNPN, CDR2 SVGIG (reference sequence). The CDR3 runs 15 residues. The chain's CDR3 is CAFLSGQEISYEQYF. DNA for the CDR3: TGTGCCTTCCTCTCGGGACAGGAGATTTCCTACGAGCAGTACTTC.

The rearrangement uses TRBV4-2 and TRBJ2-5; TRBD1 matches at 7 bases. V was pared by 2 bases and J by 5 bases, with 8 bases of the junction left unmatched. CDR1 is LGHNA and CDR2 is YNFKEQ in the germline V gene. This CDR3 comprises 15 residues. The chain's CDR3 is CASSQTDRSGETQYF. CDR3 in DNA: TGTGCCAGCAGCCAAACGGACAGGTCTGGCGAGACCCAGTACTTC.

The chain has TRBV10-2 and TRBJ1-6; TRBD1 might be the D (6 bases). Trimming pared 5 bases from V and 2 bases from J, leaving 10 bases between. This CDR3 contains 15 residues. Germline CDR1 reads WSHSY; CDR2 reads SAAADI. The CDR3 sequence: CASSYRAAYNSPLHF. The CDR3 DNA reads TGCGCCAGCAGTTACAGGGCAGCCTATAATTCACCCCTCCACTTT.

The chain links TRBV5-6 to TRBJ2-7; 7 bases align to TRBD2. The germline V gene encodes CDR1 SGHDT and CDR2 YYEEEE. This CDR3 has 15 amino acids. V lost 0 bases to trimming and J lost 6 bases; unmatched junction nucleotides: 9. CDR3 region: CASSLGGGPSGEQYF. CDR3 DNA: TGTGCCAGCAGCTTGGGGGGAGGGCCAAGTGGCGAGCAGTACTTC.